These 31 T cell receptor beta chains share one sample of origin, sequenced in a study of blood T cell repertoires in COVID-19. Measured with immunoSEQ multiplex PCR; TCRdb has only the in-frame clones, and not every one. The sample holds some 96,000 clones, 90% seen once. Sequencing was done on a sample of peripheral blood. These receptors were obtained from a man aged 60-69 years with acute or convalescent COVID-19.

The CDR3 DNA follows: TGTGCCAGCAGTGGGTCAGGGCTGGATAATTCACCCCTCCACTTT. It translates to CASSGSGLDNSPLHF. V usage is TRBV2 and J usage is TRBJ1-6, with D maybe TRBD1 (5 bases). Germline V lookup: CDR1 SNHLY, CDR2 FYNNEI. V was clipped by 4 bases and J by 5 bases, with 12 bases between them. CDR3 length: 15 amino acids. The variable domain in full, with the rest retrieved from reference TRBV2 and TRBJ1-6, is EPEVTQTPSHQVTQMGQEVILRCVPISNHLYFYWYRQILGQKVEFLVSFYNNEISEKSEIFDDQFSVERPDGSNFTLKIRSTKLEDSAMYFCASSGSGLDNSPLHFGNGTRLTVT.

J is TRBJ2-2 and V is TRBV7-2, with 11 bases lining up with TRBD2. There are 19 residues in the CDR3. V was pared by 2 bases and J by 0 bases, with 8 bases of the junction left unmatched. Germline values: CDR1 SGHTA, CDR2 FQGNSA. In nucleotides, the CDR3 is TGTGCCAGCAGCTTATACGTAGCGGGGGGGCCATCGAACACCGGGGAGCTGTTTTTT. Translated: CASSLYVAGGPSNTGELFF. Combining the CDR3 with reference TRBV7-2 and TRBJ2-2 gives the whole variable domain GAGVSQSPSNKVTEKGKDVELRCDPISGHTALYWYRQSLGQGLEFLIYFQGNSAPDKSGLPSDRFSAERTGGSVSTLTIQRTQQEDSAVYLCASSLYVAGGPSNTGELFFGEGSRLTVL.

The rearrangement joins TRBV6-2 or TRBV6-3 to TRBJ1-5; 7 bases map to TRBD1. This CDR3 spans 17 amino acids. V was pared by 2 bases and J by 0 bases, with 7 bases of the junction left unmatched. Germline V gene data show CDR1 as MNHEY and CDR2 as SVGEGT. Here the CDR3 reads CASSYLGQVYSNQPQHF. In nucleotides, the CDR3 is TGTGCCAGCAGTTACCTTGGACAGGTTTATAGCAATCAGCCCCAGCATTTT.

The chain combines TRBV28 with TRBJ1-2; tentative D call: TRBD1 (5 bases). The V gene's germline CDR1 is MDHEN and CDR2 SYDVKM. The length of the CDR3 is 14 residues. Trimming stripped 6 bases from V and 2 bases from J, with 13 bases between. The CDR3: CASRQRQRNYGYTF. In DNA, the CDR3 is TGTGCCAGCAGGCAACGACAGAGGAACTATGGCTACACCTTC.

In regard to this clone: Other DNA sequences in the sample encode the same CDR3. The rearrangement links TRBV20-1 to TRBJ2-5, with TRBD1 as a possible D gene (6 bases). CDR1 DFQATT and CDR2 SNEGSKA come from the germline V gene (reference sequence). CDR3 length: 12 amino acids. The V gene lost 3 bases and the J gene lost 5 bases, with 10 bases spanning the gap. CDR3 residues: CSASPGEETQYF. As DNA, the CDR3 is TGCAGTGCTAGTCCAGGGGAGGAGACCCAGTACTTC.

J is TRBJ1-5 and V is TRBV2, with D maybe TRBD1 (5 bases). The CDR3 sequence is 13 residues long. Per the germline V gene, CDR1 is SNHLY and CDR2 is FYNNEI. V was clipped by 6 bases and J by 7 bases, with 13 bases between them. The CDR3 DNA reads as TGTGCCAGCAGGGGGGAACGGGAGCAGCCCCAGCATTTT. It is translated as CASRGEREQPQHF.

J is TRBJ2-1 and V is TRBV7-8, with 9 bases identical to TRBD2. This CDR3 contains 16 residues. The V and J ends lost 3 bases and 6 bases, in that order; junction bases with no gene match: 9. Germline CDR1 and CDR2: SGHVS and FQNEAQ. The CDR3 bases are TGTGCCAGCAGCTTCTTTTCAGCGGGGGGCCTCAATGAGCAGTTCTTC. This translates into CASSFFSAGGLNEQFF.

The rearrangement uses TRBV19 and TRBJ1-2; 9 nucleotides align to TRBD1. The germline CDR1 and CDR2 sequences are LNHDA and SQIVND (reference sequence). J gave up 10 bases and V 5 bases, and 14 bases lay outside the gene matches. The CDR3 extends over 15 amino acids. The CDR3: CASSSSPGTGISYTF. The CDR3, as DNA: TGTGCCAGTAGTTCTTCGCCCGGGACAGGGATCTCCTACACCTTC.

The J gene is TRBJ2-1, the V gene TRBV20-1, with 8 bases that match TRBD2. The CDR3 is made up of 11 amino acids. Trimming at V came to 5 bases and at J to 14 bases, leaving 8 bases not matched to a gene. The germline V gene encodes CDR1 DFQATT and CDR2 SNEGSKA (reference sequence). CDR3 bases: TGCAGTGCTCGCACTAGCGGCCCTGAGTTCTTC. It codes for CSARTSGPEFF.

The chain is built from TRBV5-4 and TRBJ1-5; 9 bases are a match to TRBD1. Germline-derived CDR1 and CDR2 are SGHNT and YYREEE (reference sequence). V lost 0 bases to trimming and J lost 0 bases; unmatched junction nucleotides: 10. This CDR3 contains 19 residues. Here the CDR3 reads CASSLAAAWDRDSNQPQHF. CDR3 sequence (DNA): TGTGCCAGCAGCTTGGCTGCTGCCTGGGACAGGGATAGCAATCAGCCCCAGCATTTT.

This clone appeared a single time. This chain uses TRBV7-2 with TRBJ1-2; 10 positions match TRBD1. From germline, CDR1 is SGHTA and CDR2 FQGNSA. CDR3 length: 16 residues. The J segment lost 3 bases and the V segment lost 4 bases, leaving 8 bases of the junction unmatched. CDR3 DNA: TGTGCCAGCAGCTCTTCCGGGACAGGGGTTCACTATGGCTACACCTTC. It encodes CASSSSGTGVHYGYTF.

The rearrangement links TRBV10-3 to TRBJ1-6; 7 positions agree with TRBD1. Trimming at V came to 5 bases and at J to 10 bases, leaving 11 bases not matched to a gene. The germline CDR1 and CDR2 sequences are ENHRY and SYGVKD. The CDR3 contains 15 residues. This CDR3 is CAISTGAEKQSPLHF. The CDR3 DNA reads TGTGCCATCAGTACAGGGGCGGAAAAACAATCACCCCTCCACTTT.

The chain carries TRBV6-5 and TRBJ1-1; D possibly corresponds to TRBD1 (6 bases). Germline CDR1 and CDR2: MNHEY and SVGAGI. V shed 6 bases and J shed 2 bases, with 13 bases lying between them. There are 14 residues in the CDR3. CDR3 region: CASRKQGRNTEAFF. The DNA of the CDR3 is TGTGCCAGCAGGAAACAGGGTAGAAACACTGAAGCTTTCTTT.

This CDR3 is CASSVMTGTFDGYTF. Here the CDR3 DNA reads TGTGCCAGCAGCGTGATGACAGGGACATTCGATGGCTACACCTTC. The chain is built from TRBV9 and TRBJ1-2; 7 bases fit TRBD1. Germline V gene lookup returns CDR1 SGDLS and CDR2 YYNGEE. V trimming: 2 bases; J trimming: 6 bases; junction bases outside the gene matches: 10. The CDR3 sequence is 15 residues long.

This chain uses TRBV27 with TRBJ1-5; 7 nucleotides align to TRBD1. With V trimmed by 4 bases and J by 4 bases, 4 bases remained unmatched. Per germline, CDR1 MNHEY and CDR2 SMNVEV (reference sequence). This CDR3 contains 14 residues. The DNA of the CDR3 is TGTGCCAGCAGTTATCAGGGGGTGAATCAGCCCCAGCATTTT. Protein: CASSYQGVNQPQHF.

CDR3 nucleotides: TGTGCCAGCAGCTTAGATCGGAGGTATGAGGAAAAACTGTTTTTT. It encodes CASSLDRRYEEKLFF. J is TRBJ1-4 and V is TRBV7-2; D gene uncertain. Germline V gene lookup returns CDR1 SGHTA and CDR2 FQGNSA. The CDR3 spans 15 residues. Trimming removed 1 base at V and 8 bases at J, with 14 bases between.

This clone showed up just a few times. The V call is TRBV6-1, the J call TRBJ1-4; D ambiguous. The germline CDR1 and CDR2 sequences are MNHNS and SASEGT. V gave up 3 bases and J gave up 0 bases, with 8 bases separating them. This CDR3 is 15 amino acids long. The CDR3 bases are TGTGCCAGCAGTGACAGGACTGCAACTAATGAAAAACTGTTTTTT. This translates into CASSDRTATNEKLFF.

The chain recombines TRBV3-1 (or the pseudogene TRBV3-2) with TRBJ1-5, with D possibly matching TRBD1 (6 bases). The CDR3 runs 14 residues. V lost 3 bases to trimming and J lost 1 base, with 7 bases between them. Germline-derived CDR1 and CDR2 are LGHDT and YNNKEL (reference sequence). The DNA of the CDR3 is TGTGCCAGCAGCCAGGGGGCGAGCAATCAGCCCCAGCATTTT. It yields the protein CASSQGASNQPQHF.

This sequence joins TRBV19 and TRBJ1-2; a possible D gene is TRBD1 (6 bases). Trimming stripped 4 bases from V and 0 bases from J, with 9 bases between. The CDR3 length is 14 residues. Germline V CDR1 and CDR2: LNHDA, SQIVND (reference sequence). The chain's CDR3 is CASSRGPTNYGYTF. The DNA for the CDR3 is TGTGCCAGTAGTAGGGGGCCGACTAACTATGGCTACACCTTC.

The chain is built from TRBV6-5 and TRBJ2-7, with a weak D call TRBD1 (5 bases). V was clipped by 0 bases and J by 6 bases, with 12 bases between them. The length of the CDR3 is 14 residues. The germline V gene encodes CDR1 MNHEY and CDR2 SVGAGI. CDR3 DNA: TGTGCCAGCAGTTACTCGGGCAGGGTTGGCGAGCAGTACGTC. It translates to CASSYSGRVGEQYV.

The V call is TRBV28, the J call TRBJ2-7, with D uncertain. Trimming removed 1 base from V and 3 bases from J, with 4 bases in between. Looked up from germline, CDR1 is MDHEN and CDR2 is SYDVKM. CDR3 length equals 12 residues. CDR3 sequence (DNA): TGTGCCAGCAGTTTATACAACTACGAGCAGTACTTC. Its protein product is CASSLYNYEQYF.

The chain links TRBV20-1 to TRBJ2-3; D is perhaps TRBD2 (7 bases). Germline V gene sequence: CDR1 DFQATT, CDR2 SNEGSKA (reference sequence). The CDR3 runs to 16 residues. V was shortened by 3 bases and J by 2 bases, with 18 bases between the two germline ends. The CDR3 region is CSASTVGGGHTDTQYF. In nucleotides, the CDR3 is TGCAGTGCTAGTACGGTTGGCGGGGGCCACACAGATACGCAGTATTTT.

V usage is TRBV18 and J usage is TRBJ1-1; 8 bases agree with TRBD1. Trimming took 6 bases from V and 1 from J; bases not matched to a gene: 7. The V gene's germline CDR1 is KGHSH and CDR2 LQKENI. This CDR3 is 15 amino acids long. The CDR3: CASSAGGSPNTEAFF. The CDR3 DNA follows: TGTGCCAGCTCGGCAGGGGGCTCTCCGAACACTGAAGCTTTCTTT.

The chain recombines TRBV7-6 with TRBJ2-1; tentative D call: TRBD1 (5 bases). The CDR3 length is 16 residues. The germline CDR1 and CDR2 sequences are SGHVS and FNYEAQ. Between the trimmed V and J ends, which lost 0 bases and 3 bases, there was a span of 12 bases. The CDR3 spells CASSLAQGYSYNEQFF. CDR3 bases: TGTGCCAGCAGCTTAGCGCAGGGTTATAGCTACAATGAGCAGTTCTTC.

This clone was seen a handful of times. The chain joins TRBV30 to TRBJ1-1; D may be TRBD1 (6 bases). Trimming removed 2 bases at V and 3 bases at J, with 10 bases between. The V gene's germline CDR1 is GTSNPN and CDR2 SVGIG (reference sequence). CDR3 length equals 13 residues. The DNA for the CDR3 is TGTGCCTGGAGTTTATACAGGGACACTGAAGCTTTCTTT. Its protein product is CAWSLYRDTEAFF. The full variable domain, rest sourced from reference TRBV30 and TRBJ1-1, is SQTIHQWPATLVQPVGSPLSLECTVEGTSNPNLYWYRQAAGRGLQLLFYSVGIGQISSEVPQNLSASRPQDRQFILSSKKLLLSDSGFYLCAWSLYRDTEAFFGQGTRLTVV.

V and J are TRBV5-4 and TRBJ1-1, with D perhaps matching TRBD1 (5 bases). The V end was cut by 4 bases, the J end by 1 base, with 11 bases between. Germline assignment: CDR1 SGHNT and CDR2 YYREEE (reference sequence). The length of the CDR3 is 14 residues. The CDR3 DNA follows: TGTGCCAGCAGCGTCGGACAAACGAACACTGAAGCTTTCTTT. Protein product: CASSVGQTNTEAFF.

The chain has TRBV3-1 (or the pseudogene TRBV3-2) and TRBJ1-1; 7 bases align to TRBD1. Trimming took 1 base from V and 7 from J; bases not matched to a gene: 6. The CDR3 is made up of 14 amino acids. The germline V gene has CDR1 LGHDT and CDR2 YNNKEL (reference sequence). CDR3 region: CASSQVIGTVEAFF. CDR3 DNA: TGTGCCAGCAGCCAAGTAATCGGGACAGTTGAAGCTTTCTTT.

The chain carries TRBV6-5 and TRBJ1-5; D gene unclear. The CDR3 contains 15 residues. Trimming shortened V by 6 bases and J by 3 bases, and 15 bases separated the two germline ends. Germline V gene data show CDR1 as MNHEY and CDR2 as SVGAGI. CDR3 region: CASREAVGINQPQHF. The DNA for the CDR3 is TGTGCCAGCAGAGAGGCCGTGGGTATCAATCAGCCCCAGCATTTT.

This clone was counted only a few times. The gene calls are TRBV6-5 and TRBJ2-3; 9 bases map to TRBD2. The trim removed 7 bases at V and 2 bases at J, leaving 4 bases unmatched. CDR1 MNHEY and CDR2 SVGAGI come from the germline V gene. The CDR3 spans 14 residues. The CDR3 region has the DNA TGTGCCAGCAAGAAGCGGGGGGACACAGATACGCAGTATTTT. Its protein is CASKKRGDTDTQYF.

The V call is TRBV11-2, the J call TRBJ1-2, with a possible D match to TRBD1 (5 bases). The CDR3 loop spans 12 amino acids. V lost 4 bases to trimming and J lost 6 bases, with 9 bases between them. Germline-derived CDR1 and CDR2 are SGHAT and FQNNGV. Written as DNA, the CDR3 is TGTGCCAGCAGCTGGGGGGGAGATGGCTACACCTTC. The encoded protein is CASSWGGDGYTF. Combining the CDR3 with reference TRBV11-2 and TRBJ1-2 gives the whole variable domain EAGVAQSPRYKIIEKRQSVAFWCNPISGHATLYWYQQILGQGPKLLIQFQNNGVVDDSQLPKDRFSAERLKGVDSTLKIQPAKLEDSAVYLCASSWGGDGYTFGSGTRLTVV.

The chain uses TRBV6-5 and TRBJ1-2, with D perhaps TRBD1 (5 bases). The CDR3 spans 14 residues. The V end was cut by 5 bases, the J end by 3 bases, with 13 bases between. CDR1 and CDR2 (germline): MNHEY, SVGAGI. The CDR3 spells CASSSQPGDYGYTF. The CDR3 coding sequence is TGTGCCAGCAGTAGTCAGCCGGGGGACTATGGCTACACCTTC.